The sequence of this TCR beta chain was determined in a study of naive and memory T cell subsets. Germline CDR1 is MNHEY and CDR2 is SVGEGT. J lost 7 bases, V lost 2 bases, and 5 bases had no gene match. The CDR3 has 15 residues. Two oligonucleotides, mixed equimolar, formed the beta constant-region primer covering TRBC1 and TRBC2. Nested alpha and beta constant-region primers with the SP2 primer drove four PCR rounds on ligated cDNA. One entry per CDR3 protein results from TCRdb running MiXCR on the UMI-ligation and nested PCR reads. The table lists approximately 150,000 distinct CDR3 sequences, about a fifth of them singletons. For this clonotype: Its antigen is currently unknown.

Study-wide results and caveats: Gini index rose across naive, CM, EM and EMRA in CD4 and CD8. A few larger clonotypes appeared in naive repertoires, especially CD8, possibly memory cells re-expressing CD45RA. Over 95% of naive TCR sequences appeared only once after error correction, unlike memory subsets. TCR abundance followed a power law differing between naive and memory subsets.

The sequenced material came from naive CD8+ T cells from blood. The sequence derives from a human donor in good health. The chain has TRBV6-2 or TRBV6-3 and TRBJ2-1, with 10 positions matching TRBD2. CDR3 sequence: CASSYPSGSGNEQFF. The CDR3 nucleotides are TGTGCCAGCAGTTACCCTAGCGGGAGTGGTAATGAGCAGTTCTTC.